The rows below give T cell receptor beta chains drawn from one sample of a study of blood T cell repertoires in COVID-19. Only in-frame clones appear in the TCRdb table, and some are missing; sequencing was by immunoSEQ multiplex PCR. The sample contains some 120,000 clones, approximately 74% of which appear only once. Sequenced: peripheral blood. The receptors originated from a man aged 55-75 years with acute or convalescent COVID-19. CDR3s include the opening cysteine and the closing phenylalanine or tryptophan. The D gene is left open where the match is weak. Clone size, where shown, is once, few, many, or a class for clones that have expanded.

abundance: NA
j_gene: TRBJ1-5
d_gene: NA
v_gene: TRBV24-1
CDR3nt: TGTGCCACCAGTGATTCCCAAGCAGGGCTTCAGCCCCAGCATTTT
CDR3aa: CATSDSQAGLQPQHF

abundance: few
j_gene: TRBJ1-4
d_gene: TRBD1
v_gene: TRBV6-1
CDR3nt: TGTGCCAGCAGTGAACGGCCGGGACAGGGCTATGAAAAACTGTTTTTT
CDR3aa: CASSERPGQGYEKLFF

abundance: NA
j_gene: TRBJ2-3
d_gene: TRBD2
v_gene: TRBV11-3
CDR3nt: TGTGCCAGCAGCGTAGCGGGAGTCCCCACAGATACGCAGTATTTT
CDR3aa: CASSVAGVPTDTQYF

abundance: NA
j_gene: TRBJ1-4
d_gene: TRBD1
v_gene: TRBV11-2
CDR3nt: TGTGCCAGCAGCTCTTTAGGGACAGGGGGCCGAGATGAAAAACTGTTTTTT
CDR3aa: CASSSLGTGGRDEKLFF

abundance: NA
j_gene: TRBJ1-4
d_gene: TRBD1
v_gene: TRBV5-5
CDR3nt: TGTGCCAGCAGCTTGGGTATCCGGGACAGTTGGGAAAAACTGTTTTTT
CDR3aa: CASSLGIRDSWEKLFF

abundance: NA
j_gene: TRBJ2-7
d_gene: TRBD2
v_gene: TRBV28
CDR3nt: TGTGCCAGCATGGGAGGGTTGGACGAGCAGTACTTC
CDR3aa: CASMGGLDEQYF

abundance: NA
j_gene: TRBJ1-2
d_gene: TRBD1
v_gene: TRBV9
CDR3nt: TGTGCCAGCAGCACCGGACAGGGGGCGAAGGGCTACACCTTC
CDR3aa: CASSTGQGAKGYTF

abundance: NA
j_gene: TRBJ2-2
d_gene: NA
v_gene: TRBV30
CDR3nt: TGTGCCTGGGCGGACAAAAACACCGGGGAGCTGTTTTTT
CDR3aa: CAWADKNTGELFF

abundance: few
j_gene: TRBJ2-1
d_gene: NA
v_gene: TRBV19
CDR3nt: TGTGCCAGTAGTATAACAGGGAACTCCTACAATGAGCAGTTCTTC
CDR3aa: CASSITGNSYNEQFF

abundance: NA
j_gene: TRBJ2-5
d_gene: NA
v_gene: TRBV25-1
CDR3nt: TGTGCCACCCAGCGGGACAAGTGGGAGACCCAGTACTTC
CDR3aa: CATQRDKWETQYF

abundance: NA
j_gene: TRBJ2-7
d_gene: NA
v_gene: TRBV9
CDR3nt: TGTGCCAGCAGCTCGGGATACGGGACAACTAGGGAGCAGTACTTC
CDR3aa: CASSSGYGTTREQYF

abundance: NA
j_gene: TRBJ1-5
d_gene: NA
v_gene: TRBV24-1
CDR3nt: TGTGCCACCAGTGATCGGACAATTAGCAATCAGCCCCAGCATTTT
CDR3aa: CATSDRTISNQPQHF

abundance: once
j_gene: TRBJ2-5
d_gene: TRBD2
v_gene: TRBV3-1/TRBV3-2
CDR3nt: TGTGCCAGCAGCCAAAAAACTAGCGGGTCAGGAGAGACCCAGTACTTC
CDR3aa: CASSQKTSGSGETQYF

abundance: NA
j_gene: TRBJ1-2
d_gene: NA
v_gene: TRBV6-6
CDR3nt: TGTGCCAGCAGTAAAGGAGCTAACTATGGCTACACCTTC
CDR3aa: CASSKGANYGYTF

abundance: NA
j_gene: TRBJ2-2
d_gene: TRBD1
v_gene: TRBV18
CDR3nt: TGTGCCAGCTCACCACTGGACAGGGGAAACACCGGGGAGCTGTTTTTT
CDR3aa: CASSPLDRGNTGELFF

abundance: NA
j_gene: TRBJ2-3
d_gene: TRBD2
v_gene: TRBV7-3
CDR3nt: TGTGCCAGCAGCTTATATCTAGCGGGAGTGGCAGATACGCAGTATTTT
CDR3aa: CASSLYLAGVADTQYF